The source of this TCR beta chain is a study of identical twins. Study observations and caveats: Out-of-frame sharing of TCR alpha in monozygotic twins was underestimated by models. With beta out-of-frame sequences, excess sharing by twins was weaker. Fewer insertions were carried by abundant cord blood beta clonotypes, but none was seen in memory repertoires.

This clonotype appeared many times. Its target is unknown. The CDR3 runs to 15 residues. In germline, CDR1 is DFQATT, CDR2 SNEGSKA (reference sequence). Unmatched junction bases numbered 13, after V lost 6 bases and J lost 4 bases. TCRdb reanalysed the 5' RACE reads using MiXCR and keeps one entry per CDR3 protein. The table lists hundreds of thousands of distinct CDR3 sequences, about 7.5% of them singletons. These data were likewise used in another study, on yellow fever vaccine responses in identical twins.

The clonotype comes from a woman in her late teens or twenties in good health. This chain links TRBV20-1 with TRBJ2-3, with TRBD1 matching over 7 bases. Input material: CD8+ T cells sorted from blood. This chain's CDR3 is CSALRGQGGPDTQYF. The CDR3 DNA is TGCAGTGCCCTGAGGGGTCAAGGGGGCCCAGATACGCAGTATTTT.